This T cell receptor (beta chain) was retrieved from a study of blood T cell repertoires in COVID-19. Study background: The United States, Italy and Spain were the sources of the acute and convalescent COVID-19 samples.

Germline CDR1 reads MNHEY; CDR2 reads SVGAGI. CDR3 length equals 13 residues. Trimming cost V 5 bases and J 3 bases, with 9 bases left between them. Per the original data handling: From reference gene primer amplification, estimates of nucleated cell counts were derived. The table came from immunoSEQ multiplex PCR; TCRdb's copy has only in-frame clones and leaves some out. D and trimming come from the DNA, and the V and J calls and clone size come from that table. The sample holds hundreds of thousands of clones, approximately 89% seen once. The V and J genes are TRBV6-5 and TRBJ2-3; D call uncertain. The sequenced material came from PBMCs or T cells enriched from blood (not recorded which). The TCR was taken from a woman in her thirties or forties who had recovered from COVID-19. CDR3 amino acids: CASSPPRTDTQYF. CDR3 nucleotide sequence: TGTGCCAGCAGTCCCCCGCGGACAGATACGCAGTATTTT.